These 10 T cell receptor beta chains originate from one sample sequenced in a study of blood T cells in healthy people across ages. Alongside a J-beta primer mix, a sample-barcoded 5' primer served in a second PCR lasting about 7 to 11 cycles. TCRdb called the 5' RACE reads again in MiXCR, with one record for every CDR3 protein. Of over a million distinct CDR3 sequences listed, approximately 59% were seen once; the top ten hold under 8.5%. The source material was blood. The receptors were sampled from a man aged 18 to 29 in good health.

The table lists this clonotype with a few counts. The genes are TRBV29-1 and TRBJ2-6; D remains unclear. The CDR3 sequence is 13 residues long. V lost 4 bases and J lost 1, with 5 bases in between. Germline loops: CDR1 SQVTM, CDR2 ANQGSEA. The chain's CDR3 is CSVVYSGANVLTF. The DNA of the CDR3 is TGCAGCGTTGTATATTCTGGGGCCAACGTCCTGACTTTC.

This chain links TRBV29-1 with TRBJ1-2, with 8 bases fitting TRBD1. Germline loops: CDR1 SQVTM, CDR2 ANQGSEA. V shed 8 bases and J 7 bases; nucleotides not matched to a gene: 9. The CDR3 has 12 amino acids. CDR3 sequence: CSTGQGQPGYTF. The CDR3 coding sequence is TGCAGCACCGGACAGGGACAGCCTGGCTACACCTTC.

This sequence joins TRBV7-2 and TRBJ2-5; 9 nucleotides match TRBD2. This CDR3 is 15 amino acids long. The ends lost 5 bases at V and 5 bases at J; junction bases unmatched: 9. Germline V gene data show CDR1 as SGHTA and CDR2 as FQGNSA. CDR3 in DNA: TGTGCCAGCAGCAATGGGGGGCGGGGGGGCGAGACCCAGTACTTC. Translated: CASSNGGRGGETQYF.

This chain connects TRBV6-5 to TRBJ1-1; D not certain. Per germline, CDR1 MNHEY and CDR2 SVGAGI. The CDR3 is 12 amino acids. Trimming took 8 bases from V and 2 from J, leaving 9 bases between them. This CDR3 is CASRTANTEAFF. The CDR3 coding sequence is TGTGCCAGCCGGACGGCCAACACTGAAGCTTTCTTT.

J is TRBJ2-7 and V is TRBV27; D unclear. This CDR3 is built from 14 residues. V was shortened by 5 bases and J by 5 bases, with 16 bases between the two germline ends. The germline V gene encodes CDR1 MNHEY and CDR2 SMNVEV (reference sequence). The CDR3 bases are TGTGCCAGCAGTCAAAGCCGGAACCCAGACGAGCAGTACTTC. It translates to CASSQSRNPDEQYF.

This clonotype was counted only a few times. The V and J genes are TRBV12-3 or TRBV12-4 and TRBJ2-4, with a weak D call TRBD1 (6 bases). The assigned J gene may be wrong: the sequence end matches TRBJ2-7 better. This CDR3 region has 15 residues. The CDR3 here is CASSLAQGLSYEQYF. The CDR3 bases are TGTGCCAGCAGTTTAGCGCAGGGGTTATCCTACGAGCAGTACTTC.

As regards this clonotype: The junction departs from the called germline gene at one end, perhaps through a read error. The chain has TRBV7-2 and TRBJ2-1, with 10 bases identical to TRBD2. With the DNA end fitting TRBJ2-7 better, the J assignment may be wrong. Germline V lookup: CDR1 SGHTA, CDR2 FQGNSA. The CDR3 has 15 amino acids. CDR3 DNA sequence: TGCGCCAGCAGCTTAAAACTAGCGGGATCTCCCGAGCAGTACTTC. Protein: CASSLKLAGSPEQYF.

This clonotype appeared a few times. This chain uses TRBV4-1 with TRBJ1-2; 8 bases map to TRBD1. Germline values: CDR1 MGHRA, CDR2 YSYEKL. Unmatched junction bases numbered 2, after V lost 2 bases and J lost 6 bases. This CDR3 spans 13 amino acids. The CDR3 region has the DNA TGCGCCAGCAGCCAACCACAGGGGGATGGCTACACCTTC. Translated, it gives CASSQPQGDGYTF.

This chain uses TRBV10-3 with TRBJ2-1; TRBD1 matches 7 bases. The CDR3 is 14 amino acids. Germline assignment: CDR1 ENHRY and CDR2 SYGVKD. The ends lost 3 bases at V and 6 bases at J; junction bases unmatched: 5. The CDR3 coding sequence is TGTGCCATCAGTGACAGGGGGTCGGGCAATGAGCAGTTCTTC. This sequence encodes CAISDRGSGNEQFF.

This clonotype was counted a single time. The CDR3, as DNA: TGTGCCAGCCACTTCAGGACCGGGGAGCTGTTTTTT. Translated, it gives CASHFRTGELFF. The chain is built from TRBV7-8 and TRBJ2-2; D gene unclear. The CDR3 spans 12 residues. Germline lookup yields CDR1 SGHVS and CDR2 FQNEAQ. Trimming shortened V by 8 bases and J by 5 bases, and 9 bases separated the two germline ends.